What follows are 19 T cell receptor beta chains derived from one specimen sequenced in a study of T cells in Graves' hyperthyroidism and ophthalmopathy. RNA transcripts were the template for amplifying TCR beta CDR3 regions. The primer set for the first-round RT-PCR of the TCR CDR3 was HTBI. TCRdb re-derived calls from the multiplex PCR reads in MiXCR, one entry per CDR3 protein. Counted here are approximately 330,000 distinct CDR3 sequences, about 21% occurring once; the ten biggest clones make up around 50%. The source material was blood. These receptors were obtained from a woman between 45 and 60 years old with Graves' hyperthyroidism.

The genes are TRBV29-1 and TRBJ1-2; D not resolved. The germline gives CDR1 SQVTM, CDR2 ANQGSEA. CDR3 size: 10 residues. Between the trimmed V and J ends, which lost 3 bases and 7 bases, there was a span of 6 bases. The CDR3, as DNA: TGCAGCGTTGACGAGGGTGGCTACACCTTC. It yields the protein CSVDEGGYTF.

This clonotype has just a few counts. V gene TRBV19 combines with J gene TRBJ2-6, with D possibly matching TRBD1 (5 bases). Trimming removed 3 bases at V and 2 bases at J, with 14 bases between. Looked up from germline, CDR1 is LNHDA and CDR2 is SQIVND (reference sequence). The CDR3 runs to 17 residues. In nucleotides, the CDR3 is TGTGCCAGTAGTATCCCCCGCCAGGGTGCTGGGGCCAACGTCCTGACTTTC. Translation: CASSIPRQGAGANVLTF.

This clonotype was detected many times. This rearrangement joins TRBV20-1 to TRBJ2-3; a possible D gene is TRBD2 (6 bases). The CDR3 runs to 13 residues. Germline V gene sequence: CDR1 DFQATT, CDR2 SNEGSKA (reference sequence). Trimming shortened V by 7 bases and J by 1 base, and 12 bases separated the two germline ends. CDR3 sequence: CSGGRRGTDTQYF. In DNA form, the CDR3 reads TGCAGTGGGGGGAGGCGGGGCACAGATACGCAGTATTTT.

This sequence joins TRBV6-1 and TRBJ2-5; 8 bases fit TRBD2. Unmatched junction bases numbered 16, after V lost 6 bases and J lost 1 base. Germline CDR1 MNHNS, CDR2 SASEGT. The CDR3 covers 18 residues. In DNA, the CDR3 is TGTGCCAGCAGATACACATTAGGAAGCGGGGGCATCCAAGAGACCCAGTACTTC. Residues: CASRYTLGSGGIQETQYF.

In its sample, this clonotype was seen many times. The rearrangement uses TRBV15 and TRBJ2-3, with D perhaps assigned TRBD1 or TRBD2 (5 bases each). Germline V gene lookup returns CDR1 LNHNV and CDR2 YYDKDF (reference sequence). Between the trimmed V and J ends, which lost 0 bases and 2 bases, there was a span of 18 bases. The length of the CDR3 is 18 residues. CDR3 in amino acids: CATSREEDTKLATDTQYF. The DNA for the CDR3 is TGTGCCACCAGCAGAGAGGAGGACACAAAGTTGGCCACAGATACGCAGTATTTT.

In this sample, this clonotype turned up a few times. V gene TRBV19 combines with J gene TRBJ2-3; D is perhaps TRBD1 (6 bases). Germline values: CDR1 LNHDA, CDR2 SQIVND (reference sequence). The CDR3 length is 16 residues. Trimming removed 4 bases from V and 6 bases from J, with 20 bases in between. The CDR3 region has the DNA TGTGCCAGTAGTAAGGGGTCGGGACACCACGCGGATACGCAGTATTTT. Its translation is CASSKGSGHHADTQYF.

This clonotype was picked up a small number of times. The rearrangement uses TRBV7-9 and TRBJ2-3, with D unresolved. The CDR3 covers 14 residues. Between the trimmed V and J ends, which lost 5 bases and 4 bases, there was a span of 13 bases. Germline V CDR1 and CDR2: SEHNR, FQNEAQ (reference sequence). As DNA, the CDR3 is TGTGCCAGCAGCGGTGGGAAAAGGGCAGATACGCAGTATTTT. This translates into CASSGGKRADTQYF.

Here the CDR3 DNA reads TGTGCCAGCTCACCACAGGAGGGAAGTGGCATGAACACTGAAGCTTTCTTT. As protein: CASSPQEGSGMNTEAFF. This chain links TRBV18 with TRBJ1-1, with D unclear. CDR3 length: 17 residues. Germline V CDR1 and CDR2: KGHSH, LQKENI. V dropped 1 base and J dropped 0 bases, with 15 bases sitting between them.

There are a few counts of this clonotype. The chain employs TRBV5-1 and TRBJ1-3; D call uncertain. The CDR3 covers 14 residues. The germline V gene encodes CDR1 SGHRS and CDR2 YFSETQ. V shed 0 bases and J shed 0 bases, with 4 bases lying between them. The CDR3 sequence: CASSLEYSGNTIYF. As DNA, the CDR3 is TGCGCCAGCAGCTTGGAGTACTCTGGAAACACCATATATTTT.

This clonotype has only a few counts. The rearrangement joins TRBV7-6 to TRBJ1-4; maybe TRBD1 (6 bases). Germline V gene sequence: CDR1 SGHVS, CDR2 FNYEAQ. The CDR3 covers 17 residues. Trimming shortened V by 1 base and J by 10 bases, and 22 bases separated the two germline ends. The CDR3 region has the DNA TGTGCCAGCAGCTTAGGGTCGGGGGGCATGATGGTCGGAAAACTGTTTTTT. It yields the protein CASSLGSGGMMVGKLFF. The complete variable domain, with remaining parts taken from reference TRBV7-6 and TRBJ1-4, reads GAGVSQSPRYKVTKRGQDVALRCDPISGHVSLYWYRQALGQGPEFLTYFNYEAQQDKSGLPNDRFSAERPEGSISTLTIQRTEQRDSAMYRCASSLGSGGMMVGKLFFGSGTQLSVL.

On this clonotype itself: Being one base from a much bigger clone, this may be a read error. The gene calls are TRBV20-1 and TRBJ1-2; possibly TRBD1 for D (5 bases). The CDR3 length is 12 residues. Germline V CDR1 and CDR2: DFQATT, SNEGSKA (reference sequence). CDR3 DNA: TGCAGTGCTAGACGTGCTGCGCAGGGCTACGCCTTC. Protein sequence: CSARRAAQGYAF.

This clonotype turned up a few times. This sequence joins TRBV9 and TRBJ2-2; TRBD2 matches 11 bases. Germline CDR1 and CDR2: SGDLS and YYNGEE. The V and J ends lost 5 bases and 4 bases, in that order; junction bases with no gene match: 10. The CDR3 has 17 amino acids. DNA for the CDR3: TGTGCCAGCAGTCCGGCTCAGACTAGCGGGACCACCGGGGAGCTGTTTTTT. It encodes CASSPAQTSGTTGELFF.

As DNA, the CDR3 is TGTGCCAGCAGCTTACCCGACCCGGGGCGAATTAACTATGGCTACACCTTC. Amino acid sequence: CASSLPDPGRINYGYTF. V and J are TRBV7-9 and TRBJ1-2, with D tentatively TRBD1 (5 bases). Germline loops: CDR1 SEHNR, CDR2 FQNEAQ (reference sequence). The CDR3 has 17 amino acids. Trimming removed 2 bases at V and 1 base at J, with 17 bases between.

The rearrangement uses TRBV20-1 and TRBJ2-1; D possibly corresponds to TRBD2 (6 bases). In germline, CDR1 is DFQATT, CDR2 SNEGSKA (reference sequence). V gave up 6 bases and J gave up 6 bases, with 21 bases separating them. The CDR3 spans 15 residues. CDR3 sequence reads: CSACGEREKVNEQFF. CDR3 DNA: TGCAGTGCATGTGGGGAACGGGAGAAGGTCAATGAGCAGTTCTTC.

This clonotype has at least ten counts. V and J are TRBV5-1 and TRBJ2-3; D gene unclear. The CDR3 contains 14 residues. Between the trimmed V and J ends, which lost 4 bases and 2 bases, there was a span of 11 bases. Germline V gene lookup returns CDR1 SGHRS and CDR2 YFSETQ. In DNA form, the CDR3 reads TGCGCCAGCAGCAGGGAACCATACACAGATACGCAGTATTTT. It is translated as CASSREPYTDTQYF. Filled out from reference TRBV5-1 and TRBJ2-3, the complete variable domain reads KAGVTQTPRYLIKTRGQQVTLSCSPISGHRSVSWYQQTPGQGLQFLFEYFSETQRNKGNFPGRFSGRQFSNSRSEMNVSTLELGDSALYLCASSREPYTDTQYFGPGTRLTVL.

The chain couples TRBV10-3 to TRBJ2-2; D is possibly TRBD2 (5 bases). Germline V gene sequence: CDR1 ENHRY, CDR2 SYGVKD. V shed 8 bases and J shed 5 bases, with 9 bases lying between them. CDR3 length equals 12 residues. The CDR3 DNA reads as TGTGCCATCCTCGGGGTTACCGGGGAGCTGTTTTTT. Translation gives CAILGVTGELFF.

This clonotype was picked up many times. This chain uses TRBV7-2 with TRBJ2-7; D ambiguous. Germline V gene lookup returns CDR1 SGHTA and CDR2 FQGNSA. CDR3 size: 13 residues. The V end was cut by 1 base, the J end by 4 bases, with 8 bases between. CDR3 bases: TGTGCCAGCAGCTTAGACAGAACGTACGAGCAGTACTTC. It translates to CASSLDRTYEQYF. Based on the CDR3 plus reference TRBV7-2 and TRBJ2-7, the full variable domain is GAGVSQSPSNKVTEKGKDVELRCDPISGHTALYWYRQSLGQGLEFLIYFQGNSAPDKSGLPSDRFSAERTGGSVSTLTIQRTQQEDSAVYLCASSLDRTYEQYFGPGTRLTVT.

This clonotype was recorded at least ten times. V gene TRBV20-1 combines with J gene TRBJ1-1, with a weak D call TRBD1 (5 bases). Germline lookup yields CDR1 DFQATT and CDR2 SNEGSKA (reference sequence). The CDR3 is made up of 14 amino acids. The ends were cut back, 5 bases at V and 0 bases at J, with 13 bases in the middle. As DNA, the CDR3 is TGCAGTGCTCAAGACGGACATCTGAACACTGAAGCTTTCTTT. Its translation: CSAQDGHLNTEAFF.

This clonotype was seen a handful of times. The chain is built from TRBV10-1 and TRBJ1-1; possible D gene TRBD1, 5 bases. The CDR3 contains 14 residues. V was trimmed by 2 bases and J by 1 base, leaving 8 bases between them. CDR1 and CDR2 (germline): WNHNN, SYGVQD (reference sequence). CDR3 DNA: TGCGCCAGCAGTGAGGGAAGGGGGAACACTGAAGCTTTCTTT. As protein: CASSEGRGNTEAFF.